Each of the 29 T cell receptor beta chains below was sequenced from the same sample in a study of regulatory T cells in long-lasting Graves disease. Investigators prepared the TCR beta libraries by applying iRepertoire HTBI primers and Arm-PCR of CDR3 regions. Via MiXCR, TCRdb re-called the multiplex PCR reads, giving one row per CDR3 protein. The top ten hold roughly 10% of the sample, which has about 540,000 distinct CDR3 sequences, about 13% seen once. Time point: newly diagnosed GD, antithyroid drugs for less than 3 months. Construction of the TCR library relied on RNA isolated from PBMCs. The same sample was also studied in work on T cells in Graves' hyperthyroidism and ophthalmopathy.

This sample comprised peripheral blood mononuclear cells (PBMCs), obtained at new diagnosis, from a patient treated with antithyroid drugs. The receptors here all came from a man aged 25-45 years with Graves disease.

This rearrangement joins TRBV6-1 to TRBJ2-6; 7 positions agree with TRBD2. There are 15 residues in the CDR3. Germline V gives CDR1 MNHNS, CDR2 SASEGT. CDR3 sequence: CGTGLSLSGANVLTF. The DNA of the CDR3 is TGTGGCACGGGACTATCTCTCTCTGGGGCCAACGTCCTGACTTTC.

This clonotype appeared many times. The DNA for the CDR3 is TGTGCCAGCTCTAGCGGGAGTCGTGGCACAGATACGCAGTATTTT. Translation: CASSSGSRGTDTQYF. V is TRBV6-1 and J is TRBJ2-3; 10 nucleotides agree with TRBD2. Germline CDR1 and CDR2: MNHNS and SASEGT. V gave up 8 bases and J gave up 1 base; unmatched junction bases: 6. This CDR3 has 15 amino acids.

This chain uses TRBV29-1 with TRBJ2-7; TRBD2 agrees at 11 bases. V shed 4 bases and J 1 base; nucleotides not matched to a gene: 0. Germline CDR1 is SQVTM and CDR2 is ANQGSEA. The CDR3 is made up of 13 amino acids. The CDR3 region is CSVASGRSYEQYF. CDR3 bases: TGCAGCGTTGCTAGCGGGAGGTCCTACGAGCAGTACTTC.

This clonotype was recorded many times. This rearrangement joins TRBV11-2 to TRBJ2-5; no definite D call. Between the trimmed V and J ends, which lost 1 base and 5 bases, there was a span of 8 bases. Germline V gene lookup returns CDR1 SGHAT and CDR2 FQNNGV. The CDR3 consists of 13 residues. The DNA of the CDR3 is TGTGCCAGCAGCTTAGGGGTGGGGGAGACCCAGTACTTC. Protein product: CASSLGVGETQYF.

The sample holds many counts of this clonotype. The chain is built from TRBV2 and TRBJ1-5, with D unresolved. This CDR3 spans 12 amino acids. The V gene lost 6 bases and the J gene lost 4 bases, with 7 bases spanning the gap. The germline V gene encodes CDR1 SNHLY and CDR2 FYNNEI. The CDR3 nucleotides read TGTGCCAGCAGGGTCAAAAATCAGCCCCAGCATTTT. Its protein is CASRVKNQPQHF.

The V gene is TRBV11-2, the J gene TRBJ1-5; possibly TRBD1 for D (6 bases). Germline V lookup: CDR1 SGHAT, CDR2 FQNNGV. The CDR3 has 15 residues. Trimming shortened V by 0 bases and J by 6 bases, and 12 bases separated the two germline ends. For the CDR3, the DNA is TGTGCCAGCAGCTTAGAGGGGGCGAGGGGTCAGCCCCAGCATTTT. It yields the protein CASSLEGARGQPQHF.

This clonotype was observed a few times. A much larger clonotype is one base distant, so this may be a read error. The V gene is TRBV6-1, the J gene TRBJ1-1; D is perhaps TRBD1 (5 bases). Germline CDR1 MNHNS, CDR2 SASEGT. Between the trimmed V and J ends, which lost 9 bases and 11 bases, there was a span of 25 bases. This CDR3 spans 14 amino acids. The CDR3 is CARGDQGGMSLAFF. CDR3 sequence (DNA): TGTGCCAGAGGAGACCAGGGCGGCATGTCTTTGGCTTTCTTT.

The chain uses TRBV2 and TRBJ2-5, with TRBD2 matching over 7 bases. With 8 bases clipped from V and 2 bases from J, the junction kept 11 bases outside the gene matches. There are 15 residues in the CDR3. Germline V gene data show CDR1 as SNHLY and CDR2 as FYNNEI. CDR3: CASGSPGTTQETQYF. The CDR3 DNA reads TGTGCCAGCGGGTCCCCCGGGACTACTCAAGAGACCCAGTACTTC.

This chain joins TRBV7-2 and TRBJ2-1; 16 bases map to TRBD2. V trimming: 5 bases; J trimming: 2 bases; junction bases outside the gene matches: 12. Germline V lookup: CDR1 SGHTA, CDR2 FQGNSA. The CDR3 totals 20 residues. CDR3 region: CASSAQSGLAGGITYNEQFF. The CDR3 bases are TGTGCCAGCAGCGCTCAATCGGGACTAGCGGGGGGGATTACCTACAATGAGCAGTTCTTC.

This clonotype was found many times. One end of the junction is discordant with germline, which a read error may explain. J is TRBJ2-3 and V is TRBV18; D possibly corresponds to TRBD2 (5 bases). This CDR3 spans 11 amino acids. Germline V gene lookup returns CDR1 KGHSH and CDR2 LQKENI. The CDR3: CTSSPGDTQYF. As DNA, the CDR3 is TGTACCAGCTCACCGGGGGATACGCAGTATTTT.

This clonotype occurred many times. J is TRBJ2-3 and V is TRBV20-1, with a tentative D call TRBD2 (6 bases). The CDR3 totals 13 residues. Trimming left V 3 bases short and J 3 bases short, with 10 bases between. CDR1 and CDR2 (germline): DFQATT, SNEGSKA (reference sequence). DNA for the CDR3: TGCAGTGCTAGCGGGAGCGGGACAGATACGCAGTATTTT. It encodes CSASGSGTDTQYF.

This clonotype has ten or more counts. The chain uses TRBV20-1 and TRBJ2-7; D gene unclear. Trimming removed 1 base at V and 6 bases at J, with 13 bases between. Germline CDR1 DFQATT, CDR2 SNEGSKA (reference sequence). The CDR3 is 13 residues long. CDR3 in amino acids: CSARARAAREQYF. Written as DNA, the CDR3 is TGCAGTGCTAGAGCCCGGGCTGCCCGCGAGCAGTACTTC.

This clonotype has at least ten counts. V usage is TRBV29-1 and J usage is TRBJ1-3; D unresolved. Per germline, CDR1 SQVTM and CDR2 ANQGSEA. V was pared by 2 bases and J by 4 bases, with 9 bases between. The CDR3 contains 13 residues. The CDR3 protein is CSVELAFGNTIYF. CDR3 in DNA: TGCAGCGTTGAATTAGCATTCGGAAACACCATATATTTT.

This clonotype appeared many times. The rearrangement joins TRBV12-3 or TRBV12-4 to TRBJ1-1; no reliable D call. Between the trimmed V and J ends, which lost 5 bases and 0 bases, there was a span of 10 bases. This CDR3 is 14 amino acids long. The CDR3 protein is CASSAGIMNTEAFF. The CDR3 DNA is TGTGCCAGCAGTGCGGGAATAATGAACACTGAAGCTTTCTTT.

The chain employs TRBV5-1 and TRBJ1-4; 7 bases map to TRBD1. The CDR3 covers 15 residues. Trimming removed 4 bases from V and 7 bases from J; junction bases left unmatched: 10. Looked up from germline, CDR1 is SGHRS and CDR2 is YFSETQ. CDR3 sequence: CASSPSGGASEKLFF. The CDR3 DNA sequence: TGCGCCAGCAGCCCCTCAGGGGGGGCCTCTGAAAAACTGTTTTTT. The variable domain in full, completed from reference TRBV5-1 and TRBJ1-4, reads KAGVTQTPRYLIKTRGQQVTLSCSPISGHRSVSWYQQTPGQGLQFLFEYFSETQRNKGNFPGRFSGRQFSNSRSEMNVSTLELGDSALYLCASSPSGGASEKLFFGSGTQLSVL.

This clonotype was seen repeatedly, ten times or more. The chain links TRBV29-1 to TRBJ2-7, with 7 bases lining up with TRBD1. Trimming took 5 bases from V and 3 from J; bases not matched to a gene: 7. The germline V gene encodes CDR1 SQVTM and CDR2 ANQGSEA. This CDR3 has 13 amino acids. CDR3 in amino acids: CSVSGTVSYEQYF. CDR3 coding DNA: TGCAGCGTTTCCGGGACAGTGAGCTACGAGCAGTACTTC.

This clonotype came up many times. The chain recombines TRBV2 with TRBJ2-7; unclear D gene. The CDR3 runs 13 residues. The V and J ends lost 4 bases and 7 bases respectively, with 14 bases between them. Germline assignment: CDR1 SNHLY and CDR2 FYNNEI. In DNA, the CDR3 is TGTGCCAGCAGTGGACTCCCCCCTACGGAGCAGTACTTC. Residues: CASSGLPPTEQYF. Looking up the rest from reference TRBV2 and TRBJ2-7 gives the full variable domain: EPEVTQTPSHQVTQMGQEVILRCVPISNHLYFYWYRQILGQKVEFLVSFYNNEISEKSEIFDDQFSVERPDGSNFTLKIRSTKLEDSAMYFCASSGLPPTEQYFGPGTRLTVT.

This clonotype was counted ten times or more. This sequence joins TRBV19 and TRBJ2-7, with D perhaps TRBD2 (6 bases). Germline V gives CDR1 LNHDA, CDR2 SQIVND (reference sequence). CDR3 length: 14 residues. The ends were cut back, 6 bases at V and 1 base at J, with 13 bases in the middle. CDR3 sequence (DNA): TGTGCCAGTAGCGAGGGCGGGATATCCTACGAGCAGTACTTC. Protein: CASSEGGISYEQYF.

In its sample, this clonotype was seen many times. The rearrangement uses TRBV6-2 or TRBV6-3 and TRBJ2-5, with a possible D match to TRBD2 (6 bases). The CDR3 loop spans 17 amino acids. The germline V gene has CDR1 MNHEY and CDR2 SVGEGT. Deletions cut 6 bases from V and 1 base from J, with 21 bases between. The CDR3: CASRPKTSQTPQETQYF. DNA for the CDR3: TGTGCCAGCAGACCGAAGACTAGTCAAACCCCCCAAGAGACCCAGTACTTC.

This clonotype has ten or more counts. CDR3 sequence reads: CASQPTGTGMNTEAFF. The CDR3 region has the DNA TGTGCCAGCCAACCTACCGGGACAGGGATGAACACTGAAGCTTTCTTT. V and J are TRBV27 and TRBJ1-1; 9 bases match TRBD1. The V gene end was trimmed by 8 bases and the J gene end by 0 bases; junction bases not matched to a gene: 10. The CDR3 spans 16 residues. Germline values: CDR1 MNHEY, CDR2 SMNVEV (reference sequence).

Comments on this clonotype: This may stem from a read error, because a much larger clone lies one nucleotide away. This chain uses TRBV29-1 with TRBJ1-4; TRBD1 agrees at 10 bases. J gave up 10 bases and V 6 bases, and 17 bases lay outside the gene matches. CDR3 length: 16 amino acids. Germline V gives CDR1 SQVTM, CDR2 ANQGSEA. This chain's CDR3 is CSVTIFGTGEDGKLFF. The CDR3 coding sequence is TGCAGCGTGACTATATTTGGGACAGGGGAAGATGGAAAACTGTTTTTT.

This clonotype was picked up many times. The CDR3 DNA sequence: TGTGCCATCAGGGGGCTTCGAGAGGGCGCCCAGCATTTT. Translated: CAIRGLREGAQHF. The chain has TRBV10-3 and TRBJ1-5; D may be TRBD1 (5 bases). Germline V gives CDR1 ENHRY, CDR2 SYGVKD. The CDR3 is 13 amino acids. The V and J ends lost 6 bases and 11 bases respectively, with 17 bases between them.

This clonotype came up a few times. The chain has TRBV11-3 and TRBJ2-3, with D perhaps matching TRBD2 (5 bases). The CDR3 is made up of 15 amino acids. Germline V gene data show CDR1 as SGHNT and CDR2 as YENEEA. V shed 2 bases and J shed 3 bases, with 12 bases lying between them. CDR3 DNA sequence: TGTGCCAGCAGCTTAATGGGAGAACAGACAGATACGCAGTATTTT. Translation: CASSLMGEQTDTQYF.

This chain joins TRBV11-3 and TRBJ2-2; 7 nucleotides agree with TRBD1. V was pared by 5 bases and J by 4 bases, with 4 bases of the junction left unmatched. The length of the CDR3 is 14 residues. Germline loops: CDR1 SGHNT, CDR2 YENEEA. The CDR3, as DNA: TGTGCCAGCAGCCAAAACAGGGGCACCGGGGAGCTGTTTTTT. Translation: CASSQNRGTGELFF.

This clonotype showed up many times. This sequence joins TRBV20-1 and TRBJ2-5, with D possibly matching TRBD2 (7 bases). V was shortened by 4 bases and J by 7 bases, with 25 bases between the two germline ends. The CDR3 is 16 amino acids. CDR1 is DFQATT, CDR2 SNEGSKA, per germline (reference sequence). The CDR3 sequence is CSANWWEGVRLGTQYF. CDR3 DNA sequence: TGCAGTGCTAACTGGTGGGAGGGGGTGAGACTAGGGACCCAGTACTTC.

This clonotype was seen ten or more times. This chain joins TRBV2 and TRBJ2-5; 9 bases line up with TRBD1. Germline V CDR1 and CDR2: SNHLY, FYNNEI. The CDR3 consists of 16 residues. After removal of 7 bases from V and 2 bases from J, the junction contained 11 bases not matched to a gene. As DNA, the CDR3 is TGTGCCAGCATTCCCCGTCGACAGGGGGATCAAGAGACCCAGTACTTC. It translates to CASIPRRQGDQETQYF.

This clonotype was observed at least ten times. This sequence joins TRBV12-3 or TRBV12-4 and TRBJ1-2, with TRBD1 matching 8 bases. V lost 6 bases to trimming and J lost 5 bases; unmatched junction nucleotides: 8. CDR3 length equals 14 residues. This chain's CDR3 is CASSQGANLYGYTF. The CDR3 bases are TGTGCCAGCAGCCAGGGGGCGAACCTGTATGGCTACACCTTC.

This clonotype was seen many times. V is TRBV11-3 and J is TRBJ2-1; possible D gene TRBD1, 5 bases. This CDR3 region has 13 residues. In germline, CDR1 is SGHNT, CDR2 YENEEA. V dropped 0 bases and J dropped 8 bases, with 8 bases sitting between them. CDR3 loop: CASSLEGRYEQFF. For the CDR3, the DNA is TGTGCCAGCAGCTTAGAGGGGCGCTATGAGCAGTTCTTC.

This clonotype was seen repeatedly, ten times or more. The rearrangement joins TRBV20-1 to TRBJ2-3, with D tentatively TRBD2 (7 bases). This CDR3 is built from 13 residues. Per germline, CDR1 DFQATT and CDR2 SNEGSKA (reference sequence). V dropped 7 bases and J dropped 4 bases, with 15 bases sitting between them. The DNA for the CDR3 is TGCAGTGTAGGGGGGGGCGGTGCAGATACGCAGTATTTT. It specifies CSVGGGGADTQYF.